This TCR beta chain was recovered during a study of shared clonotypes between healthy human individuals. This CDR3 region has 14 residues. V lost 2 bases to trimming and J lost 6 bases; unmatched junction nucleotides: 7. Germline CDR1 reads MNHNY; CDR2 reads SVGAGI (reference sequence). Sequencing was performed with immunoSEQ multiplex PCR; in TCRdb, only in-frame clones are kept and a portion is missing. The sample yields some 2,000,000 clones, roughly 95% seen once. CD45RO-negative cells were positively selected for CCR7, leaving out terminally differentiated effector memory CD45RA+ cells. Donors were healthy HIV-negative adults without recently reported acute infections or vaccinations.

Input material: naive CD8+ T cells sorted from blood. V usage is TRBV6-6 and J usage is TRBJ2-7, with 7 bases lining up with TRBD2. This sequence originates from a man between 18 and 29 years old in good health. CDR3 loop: CASSYLAVPGEQYF. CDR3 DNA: TGTGCCAGCAGTTACCTAGCGGTCCCAGGCGAGCAGTACTTC.